The entry that follows covers one TCR beta chain sequence. The data derive from a study of blood T cells in healthy people across ages. Germline V lookup: CDR1 SGHNT, CDR2 YENEEA. The CDR3 has 13 residues. V shed 6 bases and J shed 6 bases, with 11 bases lying between them. A J-beta primer mix and a sample-barcoded 5' primer were used in a second PCR of roughly 6 to 12 cycles. TCRdb passed the 5' RACE reads through MiXCR, listing each CDR3 protein once. The table lists some 1,500,000 distinct CDR3 sequences, 42% of them singletons. The sequence came from a woman younger than 35 in good health. Material for sequencing was blood. This chain links TRBV11-3 with TRBJ2-2; D unresolved. The CDR3 DNA reads TGTGCCAGCAGTTACACCTCAGCCGGGGAGCTGTTTTTT. Amino acids: CASSYTSAGELFF.